This T cell receptor (beta chain) is drawn from a study of shared clonotypes between healthy human individuals. Overall study findings and caveats: Represented genetic and exposure-history diversity was restricted by having few donors.

For each subset, genomic DNA was distributed in equal portions over several immunoSEQ plates. Replicate PCRs for sorted subsets used approximately 190 ng DNA; this equaled some 30,000 T cell genomes. As processed by the authors: Filtering differed for immunoSEQ, which gave only junction sequences without quality scores. TCRdb keeps only in-frame clones here, not all; method: immunoSEQ multiplex PCR. For V, J and clone size, that table is used; D and trimming come from the DNA. This sample has around 2.1 million clones, with 85% to 95% found just once. CD45RO-negative CD8 cells positively selected for CCR7 made up the naive population, which excluded terminally differentiated effector memory CD45RA+ cells. Germline V lookup: CDR1 MDHEN, CDR2 SYDVKM. CDR3 size: 15 residues. V was clipped by 7 bases and J by 5 bases; unmatched bases: 11. Remarks on this clone: Its antigen is currently unknown.

Sequenced: naive CD8+ T cells from PBMCs. The chain joins TRBV28 to TRBJ1-5; TRBD1 matches at 7 bases. This receptor was obtained from a man aged 18 to 29 in good health. Some clones in this sample may be carry-over from other donors' samples. The chain's CDR3 is CASTLSGQLYQPQHF. DNA for the CDR3: TGTGCCAGCACCCTGTCGGGACAGCTTTATCAGCCCCAGCATTTT.